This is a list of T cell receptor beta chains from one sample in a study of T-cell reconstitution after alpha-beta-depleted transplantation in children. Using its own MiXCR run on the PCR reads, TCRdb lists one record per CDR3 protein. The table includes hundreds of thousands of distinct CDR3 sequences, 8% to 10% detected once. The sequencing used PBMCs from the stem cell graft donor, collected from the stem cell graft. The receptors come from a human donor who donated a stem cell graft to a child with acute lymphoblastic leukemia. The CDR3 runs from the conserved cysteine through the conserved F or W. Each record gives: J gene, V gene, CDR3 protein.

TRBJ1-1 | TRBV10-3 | CAISVEGANTEAFF
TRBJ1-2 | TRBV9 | CASSVAGKGDNYGYTF
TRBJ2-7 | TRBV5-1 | CASSLKGSGYEQYF
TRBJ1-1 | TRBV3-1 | CASSPSFAENTEAFF
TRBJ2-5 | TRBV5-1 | CASSRAPGQGAGETQYF
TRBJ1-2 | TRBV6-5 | CASSYGQVNYGYTF
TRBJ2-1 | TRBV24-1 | CATSDPTGPDNEQFF
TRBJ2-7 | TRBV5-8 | CASTPPAQSYEQYF
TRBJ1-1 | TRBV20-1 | CSAPINGVPEAFF
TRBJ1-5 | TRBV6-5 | CASSRAGAGSLSSNQPQHF
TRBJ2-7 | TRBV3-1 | CASSLISADPTYEQYF
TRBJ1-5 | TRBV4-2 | CASSQDNGADSNQPQHF
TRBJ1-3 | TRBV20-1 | CSASVGNSPAANTIYF
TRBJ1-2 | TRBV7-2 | CASSLPGRSYGYTF
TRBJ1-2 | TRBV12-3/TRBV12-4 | CASGPHVGTAYGYTF
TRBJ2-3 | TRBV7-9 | CASSPTSGGAYTDTQYF
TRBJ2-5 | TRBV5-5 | CASSPRDGQETQYF
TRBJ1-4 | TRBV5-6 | CASHQGAGEKLFF
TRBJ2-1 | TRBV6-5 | CASSYSGLAGVYNEQFF
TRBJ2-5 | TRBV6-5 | CASSRGGSGYQETQYF
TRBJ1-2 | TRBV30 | CACRDLVRVYGYTF
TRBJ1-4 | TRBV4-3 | CASSRGAVNEKLFF
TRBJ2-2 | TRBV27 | CASTKQAGWNTGELFF
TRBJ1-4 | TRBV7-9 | CASSSRGADEKLFF
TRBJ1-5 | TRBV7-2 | CASSPYSSNQPQHF
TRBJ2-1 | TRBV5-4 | CASSAGPLPTYNEQFF